The following is a TCR beta chain sequence with its context. No cognate antigen has been identified for it. The reads were generated on a NextSeq 550. The Human TCR Profiling Kit (MiLaboratory) was used to prepare UMI-labeled 5' RACE TRB cDNA libraries. The full amount of extracted RNA was used for cDNA synthesis, and the full amount of resulting cDNA was used for PCR amplification. Libraries were prepared in parallel using an identical number of PCR cycles. On the authors' methods: About 54,000 +/- 9,700 unique UMI-labeled TRB cDNA molecules per library were extracted with MIGEC and MiXCR, with at least two reads per UMI required. On average, around 40,000 +/- 10,000 functional in-frame TRB CDR3 nucleotide clonotypes lacking stop codons were found per library. After downsampling to 5000 UMI-labeled TRB molecules per sample, diversity metrics such as normalized Shannon-Wiener and Chao1 were calculated in VDJtools. VDJtools was used to calculate clonotype-size-weighted physicochemical properties of the central five CDR3 residues, namely interaction energy, strength, volume and Kidera factor 4. Through TCRdb reprocessing, the reads give one entry per CDR3 protein sequence; DNA is omitted. The V and J calls come from TCRdb's annotation, not from the publication. The table kept for this sample lists 100,000 to 150,000 distinct CDR3 sequences. Jointly, the top ten make up approximately 0.29% of the sample.

The data are from a study of CXCR3-negative and CXCR3-positive naive CD8 T cells (dated by TCRdb to between 2018 and 2021). Broadly, across the study: In total, 130 million to 150 million TRB reads were obtained, corresponding to roughly 1.5 +/- 0.3 million reads per library. Diversity and physicochemical repertoire analyses covered about a dozen donors pooled from two independent experiments. Naive subsets from several donors and memory cells from 3 donors were included in the TRBV-TRBJ cluster analysis.

Each CD8+ T cell subset was flow-sorted in triplicate, with over 250,000 cells per subset placed directly into RLT lysis buffer. To keep memory contaminants out, a stringent definition of naive CD8+ T cells was applied: CD45RO-CCR7+CD27+CD95-. Standard density gradient centrifugation was used to isolate peripheral blood mononuclear cells from buffy coats. A FACSAria III was used to flow-sort naive CXCR3-negative and CXCR3-positive CD8+ T cells. An RNeasy Mini Kit was used to extract total RNA from the sorted cells. Overall results and qualifications from the work: Comparably high repertoire diversity was found in both naive subsets, whereas much lower repertoire diversity was found in memory CD8+ T cells. Naive CXCR3-negative and CXCR3-positive cells from the same donor showed similar TRBV-TRBJ usage, whereas memory cells showed distinct patterns. CXCR3 expression partially decreased after cryopreservation, so most assays used freshly isolated PBMCs. TRB CDR3s from CXCR3-positive naive cells showed higher hydrophobicity (lower Kidera factor 4), lower energy, and higher strength and volume indices than CXCR3-negative naive cells. Surface CD5, linked to self-reactivity in mice, was comparable between naive subsets; TCR interaction strength was therefore also inferred from TRB CDR3 physicochemical properties.

The cysteine opens and the phenylalanine closes a CDR3 of 16 amino acids. Only the protein is available. From the germline V gene, CDR1 is MRHNA and CDR2 is SNTAGT. This clonotype was obtained from a human donor in good health. Some clones in this sample may be carry-over from other donors' samples. Sequenced material: naive CXCR3- CD8+ T cells from blood. The sample's cell subset or site label, in plain terms: CD45RO-CCR7+CD27+CD95- naive CD8+ T cells lacking CXCR3 (TNR3-). This sequence uses TRBV6-4 and TRBJ2-1; the TRBD1 assignment by TCRdb is unverifiable without DNA. The CDR3 is CASSDSTGGAANEQFF.